What follows are 11 T cell receptor beta chains derived from one specimen sequenced in a study of T cells expressing NK-cell markers. TCRdb reprocessed the 5' RACE reads and stores each CDR3 protein as one record, lacking DNA. The sample yields about 260,000 distinct CDR3 sequences, of which the top ten take up under 0.5%. The sample was blood T cells: a sorted CD56 or NKG2C T cell subset, CD4+ or CD8+ T cells, or bulk PBMC T cells (not recorded which). These receptors all come from a man younger than 35 in good health.

The rearrangement uses TRBV5-1 and TRBJ2-3; with no DNA, the TCRdb D assignment of TRBD1 cannot be verified. This CDR3 is 14 amino acids long. CDR1 is SGHRS, CDR2 YFSETQ, per germline. CDR3 protein: CASSGTGSSDTQYF.

The V gene is TRBV7-6, the J gene TRBJ2-3; TCRdb indicates TRBD1, and absent DNA this call remains unverified. This CDR3 region has 17 residues. Germline V gives CDR1 SGHVS, CDR2 FNYEAQ. This CDR3 reads CASSAPWWDREADTQYF.

V is TRBV20-1 and J is TRBJ2-1; TCRdb picks TRBD2, but there is no DNA to check that call. The V gene's germline CDR1 is DFQATT and CDR2 SNEGSKA (reference sequence). This CDR3 comprises 15 residues. CDR3 in amino acids: CSARDWRGGRDEQFF.

This chain connects TRBV10-3 to TRBJ1-5; TCRdb proposes TRBD1, but this gene call is untestable without DNA. The CDR3 length is 14 residues. Germline CDR1 reads ENHRY; CDR2 reads SYGVKD. The CDR3 sequence: CATVQGLSNQPQHF.

This chain uses TRBV5-1 with TRBJ2-1; TCRdb proposes TRBD2, but this gene call is untestable without DNA. The germline V gene has CDR1 SGHRS and CDR2 YFSETQ. The CDR3 is 15 residues long. Here the CDR3 reads CASSPRDSRPNEQFF.

The V call is TRBV20-1, the J call TRBJ1-5; TCRdb's assignment of TRBD1 cannot be checked, as there is no DNA. CDR3 length equals 16 residues. The germline CDR1 and CDR2 sequences are DFQATT and SNEGSKA (reference sequence). The CDR3: CSASDPRFRGNQPQHF.

The V and J genes are TRBV10-1 and TRBJ2-1; TCRdb outputs TRBD2, but without DNA this stays unchecked. The germline CDR1 and CDR2 sequences are WNHNN and SYGVQD (reference sequence). This CDR3 comprises 13 residues. The CDR3 sequence: CASTAKGGNEQFF.

The chain recombines TRBV7-9 with TRBJ2-1; TCRdb returns TRBD1, unconfirmable since there is no DNA. Germline V gene sequence: CDR1 SEHNR, CDR2 FQNEAQ (reference sequence). The CDR3 sequence is 20 residues long. CDR3 sequence reads: CASSSRGSGNPSPLYNEQFF.

The V and J genes are TRBV3-1 and TRBJ2-2; TCRdb outputs TRBD1, but without DNA this stays unchecked. Germline CDR1 reads LGHDT; CDR2 reads YNNKEL (reference sequence). The CDR3 is 14 residues long. The CDR3 here is CASSQVGGSGELFF.

The CDR3 loop is CASRAAGGQPQHF. This chain links TRBV6-1 with TRBJ1-5. This CDR3 is 13 amino acids long. Germline V gives CDR1 MNHNS, CDR2 SASEGT.

The rearrangement uses TRBV5-1 and TRBJ1-2; TCRdb proposes TRBD1, but this gene call is untestable without DNA. The CDR3 is 13 residues long. Per the germline V gene, CDR1 is SGHRS and CDR2 is YFSETQ. CDR3 loop: CASRRGQTYGYTF. Full variable domain (remainder filled in from reference TRBV5-1 and TRBJ1-2): KAGVTQTPRYLIKTRGQQVTLSCSPISGHRSVSWYQQTPGQGLQFLFEYFSETQRNKGNFPGRFSGRQFSNSRSEMNVSTLELGDSALYLCASRRGQTYGYTFGSGTRLTVV.